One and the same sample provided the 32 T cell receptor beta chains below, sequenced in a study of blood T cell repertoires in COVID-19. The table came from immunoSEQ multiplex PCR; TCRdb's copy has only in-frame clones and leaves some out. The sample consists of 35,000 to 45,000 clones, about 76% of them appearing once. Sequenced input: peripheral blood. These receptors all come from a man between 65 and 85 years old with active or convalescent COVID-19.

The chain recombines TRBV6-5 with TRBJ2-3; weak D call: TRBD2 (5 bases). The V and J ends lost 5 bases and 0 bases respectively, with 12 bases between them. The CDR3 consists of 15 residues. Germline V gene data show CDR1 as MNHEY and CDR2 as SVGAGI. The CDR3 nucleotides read TGTGCCAGCAGTCCCACCTGGACTAGCACAGATACGCAGTATTTT. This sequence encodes CASSPTWTSTDTQYF.

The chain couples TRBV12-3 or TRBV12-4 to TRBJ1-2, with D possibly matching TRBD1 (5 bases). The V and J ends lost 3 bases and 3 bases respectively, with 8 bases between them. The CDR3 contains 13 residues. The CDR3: CASSFDRDYGYTF. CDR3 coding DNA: TGTGCCAGCAGTTTCGACAGAGACTATGGCTACACCTTC.

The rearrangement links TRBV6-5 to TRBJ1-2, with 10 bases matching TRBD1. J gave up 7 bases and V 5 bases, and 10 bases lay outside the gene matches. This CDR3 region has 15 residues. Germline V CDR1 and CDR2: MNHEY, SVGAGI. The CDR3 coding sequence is TGTGCCAGCAGTCACCGGGACAGGGGATTGTTTGGCTACACCTTC. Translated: CASSHRDRGLFGYTF.

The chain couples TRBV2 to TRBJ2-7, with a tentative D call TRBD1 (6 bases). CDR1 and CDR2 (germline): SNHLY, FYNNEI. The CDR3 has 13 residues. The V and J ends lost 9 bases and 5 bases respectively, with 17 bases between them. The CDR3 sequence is CARNRENGDEQYF. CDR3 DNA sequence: TGTGCCAGGAACAGGGAAAACGGGGACGAGCAGTACTTC.

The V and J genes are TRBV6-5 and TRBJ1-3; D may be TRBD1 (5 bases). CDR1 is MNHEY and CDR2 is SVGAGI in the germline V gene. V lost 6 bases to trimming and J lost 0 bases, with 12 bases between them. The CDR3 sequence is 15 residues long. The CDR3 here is CASSDQGLSGNTIYF. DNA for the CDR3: TGTGCCAGCAGCGACCAGGGCCTCTCTGGAAACACCATATATTTT.

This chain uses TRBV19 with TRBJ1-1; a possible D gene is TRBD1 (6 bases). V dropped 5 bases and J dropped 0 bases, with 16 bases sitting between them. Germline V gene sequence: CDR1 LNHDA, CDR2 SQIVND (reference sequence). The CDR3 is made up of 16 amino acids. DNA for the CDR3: TGTGCCAGTAGTTTGGGCCAGGGGTCGATGAACACTGAAGCTTTCTTT. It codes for CASSLGQGSMNTEAFF. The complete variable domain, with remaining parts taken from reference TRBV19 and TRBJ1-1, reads DGGITQSPKYLFRKEGQNVTLSCEQNLNHDAMYWYRQDPGQGLRLIYYSQIVNDFQKGDIAEGYSVSREKKESFPLTVTSAQKNPTAFYLCASSLGQGSMNTEAFFGQGTRLTVV.

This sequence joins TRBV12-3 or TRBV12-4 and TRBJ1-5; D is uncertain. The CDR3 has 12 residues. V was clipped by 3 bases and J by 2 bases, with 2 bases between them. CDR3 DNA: TGTGCCAGCAGTTTCGGCAATCAGCCCCAGCATTTT. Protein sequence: CASSFGNQPQHF.

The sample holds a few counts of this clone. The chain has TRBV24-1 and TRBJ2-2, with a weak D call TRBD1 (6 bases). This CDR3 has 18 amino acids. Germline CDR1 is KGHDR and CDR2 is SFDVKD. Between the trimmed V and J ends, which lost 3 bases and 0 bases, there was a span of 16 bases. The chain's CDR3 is CATSDGAGQPANTGELFF. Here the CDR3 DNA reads TGTGCCACCAGTGATGGCGCTGGACAGCCGGCGAACACCGGGGAGCTGTTTTTT.

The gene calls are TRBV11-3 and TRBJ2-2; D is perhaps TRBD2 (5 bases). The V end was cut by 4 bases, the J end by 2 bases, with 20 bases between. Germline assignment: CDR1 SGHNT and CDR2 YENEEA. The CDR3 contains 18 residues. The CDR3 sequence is CASSSHTIPGTNTGELFF. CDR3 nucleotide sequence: TGTGCCAGCAGCTCACACACGATTCCGGGAACAAACACCGGGGAGCTGTTTTTT. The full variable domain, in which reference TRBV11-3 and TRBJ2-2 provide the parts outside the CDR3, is EAGVVQSPRYKIIEKKQPVAFWCNPISGHNTLYWYLQNLGQGPELLIRYENEEAVDDSQLPKDRFSAERLKGVDSTLKIQPAELGDSAVYLCASSSHTIPGTNTGELFFGEGSRLTVL.

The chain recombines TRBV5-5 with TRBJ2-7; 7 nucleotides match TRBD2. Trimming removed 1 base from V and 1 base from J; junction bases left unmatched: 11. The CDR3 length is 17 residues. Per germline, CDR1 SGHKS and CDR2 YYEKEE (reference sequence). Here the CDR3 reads CASSLKGSLAESYEQYF. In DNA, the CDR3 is TGTGCCAGCAGCTTGAAGGGGAGCCTAGCGGAGTCCTACGAGCAGTACTTC.

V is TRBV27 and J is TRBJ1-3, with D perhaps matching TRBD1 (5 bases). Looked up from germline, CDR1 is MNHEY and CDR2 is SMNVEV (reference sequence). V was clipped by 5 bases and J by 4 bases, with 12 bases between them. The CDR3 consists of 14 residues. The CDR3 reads CASSPLGGGNTIYF. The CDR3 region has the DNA TGTGCCAGCAGTCCTTTGGGGGGGGGAAACACCATATATTTT.

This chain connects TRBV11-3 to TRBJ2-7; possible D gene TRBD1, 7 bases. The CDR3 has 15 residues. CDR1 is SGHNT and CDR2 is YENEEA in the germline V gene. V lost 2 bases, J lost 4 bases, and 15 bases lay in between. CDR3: CASSLTGGGTYEQYF. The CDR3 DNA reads TGTGCCAGCAGCTTAACAGGAGGGGGCACGTACGAGCAGTACTTC.

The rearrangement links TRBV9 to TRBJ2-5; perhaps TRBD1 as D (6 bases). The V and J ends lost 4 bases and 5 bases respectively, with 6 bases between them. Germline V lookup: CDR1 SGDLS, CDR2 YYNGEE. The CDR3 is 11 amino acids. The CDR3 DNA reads TGTGCCAGCAGCCAGGGGGAGACCCAGTACTTC. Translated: CASSQGETQYF. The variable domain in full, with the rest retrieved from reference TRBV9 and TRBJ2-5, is DSGVTQTPKHLITATGQRVTLRCSPRSGDLSVYWYQQSLDQGLQFLIQYYNGEERAKGNILERFSAQQFPDLHSELNLSSLELGDSALYFCASSQGETQYFGPGTRLLVL.

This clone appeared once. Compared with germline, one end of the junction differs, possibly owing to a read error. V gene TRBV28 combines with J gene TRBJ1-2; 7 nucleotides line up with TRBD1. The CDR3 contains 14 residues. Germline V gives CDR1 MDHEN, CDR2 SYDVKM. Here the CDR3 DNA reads TGTGCCAGCACCGCCGTGATAACACGACAGGGCCGCCGCTTC. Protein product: CASTAVITRQGRRF.

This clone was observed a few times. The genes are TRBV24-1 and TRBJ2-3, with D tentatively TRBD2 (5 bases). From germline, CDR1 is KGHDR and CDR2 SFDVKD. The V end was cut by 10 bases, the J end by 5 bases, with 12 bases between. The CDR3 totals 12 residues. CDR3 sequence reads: CATDGGGDTQYF. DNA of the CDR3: TGTGCCACTGACGGTGGAGGAGATACGCAGTATTTT.

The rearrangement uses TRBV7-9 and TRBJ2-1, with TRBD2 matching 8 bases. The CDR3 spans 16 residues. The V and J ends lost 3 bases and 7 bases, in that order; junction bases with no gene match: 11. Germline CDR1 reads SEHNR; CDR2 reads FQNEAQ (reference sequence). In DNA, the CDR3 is TGTGCCAGCAGCTTTGCCGGGGGGGGACCCCAGAATGAGCAGTTCTTC. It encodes CASSFAGGGPQNEQFF.

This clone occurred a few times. The CDR3 loop reads CATSATEERGLQETQYF. The CDR3 nucleotides are TGTGCCACCAGTGCGACTGAAGAGCGGGGGCTTCAAGAGACCCAGTACTTC. The V gene is TRBV24-1, the J gene TRBJ2-5; 8 bases fit TRBD2. Germline CDR1 reads KGHDR; CDR2 reads SFDVKD. The CDR3 spans 17 residues. The trim removed 5 bases at V and 2 bases at J, leaving 12 bases unmatched.

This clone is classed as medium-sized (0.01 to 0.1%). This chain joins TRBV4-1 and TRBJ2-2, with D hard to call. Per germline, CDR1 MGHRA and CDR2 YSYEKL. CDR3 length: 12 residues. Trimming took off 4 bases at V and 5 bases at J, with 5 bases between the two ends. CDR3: CASSPLTGELFF. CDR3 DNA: TGCGCCAGCAGCCCACTAACCGGGGAGCTGTTTTTT.

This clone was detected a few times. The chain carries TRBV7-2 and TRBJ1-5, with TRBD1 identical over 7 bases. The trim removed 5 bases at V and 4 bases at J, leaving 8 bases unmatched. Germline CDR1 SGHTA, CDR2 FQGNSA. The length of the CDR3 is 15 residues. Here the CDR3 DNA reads TGTGCCAGCAGCCCCAGGACAGGAGAGAATCAGCCCCAGCATTTT. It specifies CASSPRTGENQPQHF.

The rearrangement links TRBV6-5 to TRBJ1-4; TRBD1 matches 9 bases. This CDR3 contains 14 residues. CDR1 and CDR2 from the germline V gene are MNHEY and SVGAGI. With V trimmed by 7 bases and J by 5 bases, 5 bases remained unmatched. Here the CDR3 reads CASTPGQGNEKLFF. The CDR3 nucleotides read TGTGCCAGCACCCCGGGACAGGGAAATGAAAAACTGTTTTTT.

CDR3 in DNA: TGCGCCAGCAGCTTTGGCATGAACTATGGCTACACCTTC. Translated, it gives CASSFGMNYGYTF. The chain has TRBV5-1 and TRBJ1-2; D is undetermined. The CDR3 is 13 amino acids. V was pared by 2 bases and J by 2 bases, with 7 bases between. Per germline, CDR1 SGHRS and CDR2 YFSETQ.

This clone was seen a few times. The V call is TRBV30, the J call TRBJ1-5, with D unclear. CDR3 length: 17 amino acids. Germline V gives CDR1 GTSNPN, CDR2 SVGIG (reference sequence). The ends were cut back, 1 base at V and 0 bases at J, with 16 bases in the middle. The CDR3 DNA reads TGTGCCTGGAGTGCTTTAGTCGGGGAAACTAGCAATCAGCCCCAGCATTTT. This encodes CAWSALVGETSNQPQHF.

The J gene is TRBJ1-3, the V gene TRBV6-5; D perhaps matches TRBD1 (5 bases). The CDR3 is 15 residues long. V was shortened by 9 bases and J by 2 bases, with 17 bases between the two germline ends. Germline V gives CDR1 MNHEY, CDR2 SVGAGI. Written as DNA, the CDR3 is TGTGCCAGTAGGGGAGGGCGTACTACTGGAAACACCATATATTTT. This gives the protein CASRGGRTTGNTIYF.

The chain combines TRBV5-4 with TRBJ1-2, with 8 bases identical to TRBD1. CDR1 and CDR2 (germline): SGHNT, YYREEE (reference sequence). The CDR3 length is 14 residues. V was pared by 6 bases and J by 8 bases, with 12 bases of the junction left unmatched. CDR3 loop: CASTSPQGARGYTF. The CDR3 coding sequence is TGTGCCAGCACCTCCCCGCAGGGGGCGAGGGGCTACACCTTC.

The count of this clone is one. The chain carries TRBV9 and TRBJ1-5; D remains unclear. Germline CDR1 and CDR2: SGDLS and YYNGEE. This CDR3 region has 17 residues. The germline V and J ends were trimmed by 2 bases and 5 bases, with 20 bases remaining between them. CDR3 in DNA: TGTGCCAGCAGCGTTATAGCTCCGGGGAATAGGGATCAGCCCCAGCATTTT. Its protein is CASSVIAPGNRDQPQHF. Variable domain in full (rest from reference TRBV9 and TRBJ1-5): DSGVTQTPKHLITATGQRVTLRCSPRSGDLSVYWYQQSLDQGLQFLIQYYNGEERAKGNILERFSAQQFPDLHSELNLSSLELGDSALYFCASSVIAPGNRDQPQHFGDGTRLSIL.

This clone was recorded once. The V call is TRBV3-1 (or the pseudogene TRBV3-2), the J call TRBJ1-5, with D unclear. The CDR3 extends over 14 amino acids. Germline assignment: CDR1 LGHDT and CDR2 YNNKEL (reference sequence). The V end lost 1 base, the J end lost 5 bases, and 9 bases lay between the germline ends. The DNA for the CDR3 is TGTGCCAGCAGCCAAGGGACGGAGGATCAGCCCCAGCATTTT. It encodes CASSQGTEDQPQHF.

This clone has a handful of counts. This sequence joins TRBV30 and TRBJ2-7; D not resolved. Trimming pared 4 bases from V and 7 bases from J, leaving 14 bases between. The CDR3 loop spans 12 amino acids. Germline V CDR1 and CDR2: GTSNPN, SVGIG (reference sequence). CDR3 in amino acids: CAWNGGGGEQYF. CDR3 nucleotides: TGTGCCTGGAATGGCGGTGGCGGTGAGCAGTACTTC.

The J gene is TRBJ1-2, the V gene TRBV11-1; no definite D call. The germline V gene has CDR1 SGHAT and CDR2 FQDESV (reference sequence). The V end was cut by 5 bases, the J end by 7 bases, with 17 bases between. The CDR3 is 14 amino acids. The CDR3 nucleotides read TGTGCCAGCAGCCCCGTGGCGGCTTTCGGTGGCTACACCTTC. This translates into CASSPVAAFGGYTF.

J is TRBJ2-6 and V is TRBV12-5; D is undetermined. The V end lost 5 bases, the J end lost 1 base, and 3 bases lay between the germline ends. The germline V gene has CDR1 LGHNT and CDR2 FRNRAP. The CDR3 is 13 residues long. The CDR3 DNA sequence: TGTGCTAGTGGTCCATCTGGGGCCAACGTCCTGACTTTC. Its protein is CASGPSGANVLTF.

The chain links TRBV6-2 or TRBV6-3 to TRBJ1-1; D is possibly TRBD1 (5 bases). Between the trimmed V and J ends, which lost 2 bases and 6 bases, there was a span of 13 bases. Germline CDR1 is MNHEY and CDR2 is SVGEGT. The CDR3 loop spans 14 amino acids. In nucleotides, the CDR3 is TGTGCCAGCAGTTACGTCGGGGGAGTGGCTGAAGCTTTCTTT. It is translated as CASSYVGGVAEAFF.

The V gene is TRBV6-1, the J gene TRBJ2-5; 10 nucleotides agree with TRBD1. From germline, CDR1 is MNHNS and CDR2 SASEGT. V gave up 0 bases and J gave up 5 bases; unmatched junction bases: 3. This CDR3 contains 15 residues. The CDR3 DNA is TGTGCCAGCAGTGAAGCGTGGGGACAGGGGGAGACCCAGTACTTC. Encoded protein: CASSEAWGQGETQYF.

In nucleotides, the CDR3 is TGTGCCAGCAGCCAGACCAGACAGGGGGTTGGTGAAAAACTGTTTTTT. It translates to CASSQTRQGVGEKLFF. The chain joins TRBV14 to TRBJ1-4; 9 nucleotides align to TRBD1. J lost 7 bases, V lost 3 bases, and 9 bases had no gene match. The CDR3 covers 16 residues. CDR1 is SGHDN and CDR2 is FVKESK in the germline V gene.